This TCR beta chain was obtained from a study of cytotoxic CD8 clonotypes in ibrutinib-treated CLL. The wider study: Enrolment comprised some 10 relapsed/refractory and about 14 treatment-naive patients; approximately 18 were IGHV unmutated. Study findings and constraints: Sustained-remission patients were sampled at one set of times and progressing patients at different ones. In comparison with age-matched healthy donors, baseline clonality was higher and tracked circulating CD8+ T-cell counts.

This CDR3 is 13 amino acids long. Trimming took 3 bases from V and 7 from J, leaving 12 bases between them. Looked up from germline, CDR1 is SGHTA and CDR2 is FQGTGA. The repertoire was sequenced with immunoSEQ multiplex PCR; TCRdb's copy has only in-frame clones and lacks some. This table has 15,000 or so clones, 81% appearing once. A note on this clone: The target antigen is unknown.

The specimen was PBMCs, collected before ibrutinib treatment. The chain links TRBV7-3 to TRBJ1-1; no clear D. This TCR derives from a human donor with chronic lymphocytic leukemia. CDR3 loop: CASSFGSPNEAFF. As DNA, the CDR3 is TGTGCCAGCAGCTTTGGGAGCCCAAATGAAGCTTTCTTT.